This T cell receptor beta chain was identified in a study of blood T cells in healthy people across ages. Study at large: Per every two T cells, about one barcoded beta molecule was captured by template switching. General study results and limits: It was not possible, with unsorted PBMCs, to conclusively compare naive and antigen-experienced cells.

V was cut by 3 bases and J by 5 bases, with 26 bases left in between. Germline-derived CDR1 and CDR2 are MNHGY and SAAAGT. The CDR3 is 18 residues long. With a J-beta primer mix and a sample-barcoded 5' primer, a second PCR ran about 6 to 11 cycles. MiXCR was run by TCRdb on the 5' RACE reads, yielding one entry per CDR3 protein. The sample lists more than 1,400,000 distinct CDR3 sequences; around two fifths were seen once. In its sample, this clonotype was seen a few times. The antigen remains unidentified. The chain recombines TRBV6-8 with TRBJ2-7; D uncertain. The origin of this receptor is a woman under 30 in good health. Sequencing used blood. The CDR3 is CASSYRRRPGRKDNEQYF. For the CDR3, the DNA is TGTGCCAGCAGTTATCGACGGAGACCAGGTCGGAAAGACAACGAGCAGTACTTC.